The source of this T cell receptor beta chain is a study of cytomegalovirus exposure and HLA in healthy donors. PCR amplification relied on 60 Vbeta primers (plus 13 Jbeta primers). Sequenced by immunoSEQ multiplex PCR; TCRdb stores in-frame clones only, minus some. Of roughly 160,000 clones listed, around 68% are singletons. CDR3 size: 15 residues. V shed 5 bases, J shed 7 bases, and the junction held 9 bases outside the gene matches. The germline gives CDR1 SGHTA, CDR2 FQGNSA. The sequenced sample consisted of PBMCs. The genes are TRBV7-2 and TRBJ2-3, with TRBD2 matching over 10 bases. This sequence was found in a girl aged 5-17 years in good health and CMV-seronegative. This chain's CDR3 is CASSAAGGPGNTQYF. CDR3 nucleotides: TGTGCCAGCAGCGCAGCGGGGGGGCCGGGAAATACGCAGTATTTT.